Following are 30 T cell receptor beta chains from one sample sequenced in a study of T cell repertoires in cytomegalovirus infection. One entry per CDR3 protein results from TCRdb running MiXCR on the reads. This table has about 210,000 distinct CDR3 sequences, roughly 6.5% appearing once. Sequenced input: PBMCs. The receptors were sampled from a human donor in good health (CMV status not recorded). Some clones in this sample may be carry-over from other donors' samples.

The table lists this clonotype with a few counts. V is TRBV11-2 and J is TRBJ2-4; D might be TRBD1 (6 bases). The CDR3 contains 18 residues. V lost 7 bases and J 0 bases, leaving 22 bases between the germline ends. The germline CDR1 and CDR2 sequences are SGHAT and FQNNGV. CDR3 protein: CASIRHRDITLAKNIQYF. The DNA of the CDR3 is TGTGCCAGCATCAGGCACAGGGATATAACCTTAGCCAAAAACATTCAGTACTTC. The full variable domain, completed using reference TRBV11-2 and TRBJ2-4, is EAGVAQSPRYKIIEKRQSVAFWCNPISGHATLYWYQQILGQGPKLLIQFQNNGVVDDSQLPKDRFSAERLKGVDSTLKIQPAKLEDSAVYLCASIRHRDITLAKNIQYFGAGTRLSVL.

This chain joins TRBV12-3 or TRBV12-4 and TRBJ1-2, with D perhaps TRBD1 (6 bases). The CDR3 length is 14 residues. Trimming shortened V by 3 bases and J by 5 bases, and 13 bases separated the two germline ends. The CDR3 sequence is CASSFGQRSYGYTF. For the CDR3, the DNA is TGTGCCAGCAGTTTCGGACAGCGGTCGTATGGCTACACCTTC.

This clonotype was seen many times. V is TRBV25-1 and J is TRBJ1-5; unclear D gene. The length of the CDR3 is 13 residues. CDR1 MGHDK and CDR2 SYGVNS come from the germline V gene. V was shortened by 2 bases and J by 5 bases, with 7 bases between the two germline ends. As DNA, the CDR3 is TGTGCCAGCAGTGAAACGGGGTATCAGCCCCAGCATTTT. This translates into CASSETGYQPQHF. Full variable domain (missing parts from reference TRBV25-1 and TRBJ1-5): EADIYQTPRYLVIGTGKKITLECSQTMGHDKMYWYQQDPGMELHLIHYSYGVNSTEKGDLSSESTVSRIRTEHFPLTLESARPSHTSQYLCASSETGYQPQHFGDGTRLSIL.

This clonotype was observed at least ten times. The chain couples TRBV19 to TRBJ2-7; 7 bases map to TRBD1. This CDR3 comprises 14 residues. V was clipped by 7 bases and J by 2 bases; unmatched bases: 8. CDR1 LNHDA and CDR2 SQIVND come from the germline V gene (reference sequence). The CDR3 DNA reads TGTGCCAGTACGCCCACAGGGGCAACCTACGAGCAGTACTTC. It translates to CASTPTGATYEQYF.

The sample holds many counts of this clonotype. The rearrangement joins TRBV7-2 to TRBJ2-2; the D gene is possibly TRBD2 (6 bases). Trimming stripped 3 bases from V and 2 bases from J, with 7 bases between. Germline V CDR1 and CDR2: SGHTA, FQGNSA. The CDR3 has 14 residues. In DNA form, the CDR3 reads TGTGCCAGCAGCTTGACTAGTAACACCGGGGAGCTGTTTTTT. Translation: CASSLTSNTGELFF.

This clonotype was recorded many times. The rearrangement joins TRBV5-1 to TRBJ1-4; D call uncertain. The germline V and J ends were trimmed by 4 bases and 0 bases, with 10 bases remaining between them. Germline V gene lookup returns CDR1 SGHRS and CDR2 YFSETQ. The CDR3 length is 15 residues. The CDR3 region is CASSPNEATNEKLFF. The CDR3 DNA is TGCGCCAGCAGCCCGAATGAAGCAACTAATGAAAAACTGTTTTTT. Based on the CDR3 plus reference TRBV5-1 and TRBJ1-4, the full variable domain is KAGVTQTPRYLIKTRGQQVTLSCSPISGHRSVSWYQQTPGQGLQFLFEYFSETQRNKGNFPGRFSGRQFSNSRSEMNVSTLELGDSALYLCASSPNEATNEKLFFGSGTQLSVL.

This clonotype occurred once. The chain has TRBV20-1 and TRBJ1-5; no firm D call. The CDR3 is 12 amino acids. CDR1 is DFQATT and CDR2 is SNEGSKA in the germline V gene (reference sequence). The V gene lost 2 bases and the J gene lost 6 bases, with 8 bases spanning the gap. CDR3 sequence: CSARKDLQPQHF. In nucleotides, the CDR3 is TGCAGTGCTAGAAAGGACCTTCAGCCCCAGCATTTT.

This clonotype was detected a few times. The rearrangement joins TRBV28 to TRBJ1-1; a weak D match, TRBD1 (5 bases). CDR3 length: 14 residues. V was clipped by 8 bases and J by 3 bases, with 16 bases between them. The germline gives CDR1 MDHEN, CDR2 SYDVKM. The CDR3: CASLNRNVYTEAFF. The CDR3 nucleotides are TGTGCCAGCTTAAACAGGAATGTATACACTGAAGCTTTCTTT. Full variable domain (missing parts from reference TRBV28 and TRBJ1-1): DVKVTQSSRYLVKRTGEKVFLECVQDMDHENMFWYRQDPGLGLRLIYFSYDVKMKEKGDIPEGYSVSREKKERFSLILESASTNQTSMYLCASLNRNVYTEAFFGQGTRLTVV.

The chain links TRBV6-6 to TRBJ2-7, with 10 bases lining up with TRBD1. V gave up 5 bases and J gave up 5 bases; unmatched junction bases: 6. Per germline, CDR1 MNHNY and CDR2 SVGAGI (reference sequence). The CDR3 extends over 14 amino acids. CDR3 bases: TGTGCCAGCAGTAGGGACAGGGGTAGAGACGAGCAGTACGTC. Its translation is CASSRDRGRDEQYV.

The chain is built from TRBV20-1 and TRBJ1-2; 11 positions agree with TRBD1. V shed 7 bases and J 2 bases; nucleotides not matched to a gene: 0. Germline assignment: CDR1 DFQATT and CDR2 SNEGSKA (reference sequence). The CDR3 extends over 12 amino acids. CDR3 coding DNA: TGCAGTGGGACAGGGGGCAACTATGGCTACACCTTC. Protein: CSGTGGNYGYTF.

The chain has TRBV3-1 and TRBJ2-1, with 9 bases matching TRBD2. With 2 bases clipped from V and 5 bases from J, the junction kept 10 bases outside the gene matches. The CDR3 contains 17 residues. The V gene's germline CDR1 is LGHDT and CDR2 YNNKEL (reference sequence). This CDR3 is CASSQILSGRRNNEQFF. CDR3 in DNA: TGTGCCAGCAGCCAAATTCTTAGCGGGAGAAGAAACAATGAGCAGTTCTTC.

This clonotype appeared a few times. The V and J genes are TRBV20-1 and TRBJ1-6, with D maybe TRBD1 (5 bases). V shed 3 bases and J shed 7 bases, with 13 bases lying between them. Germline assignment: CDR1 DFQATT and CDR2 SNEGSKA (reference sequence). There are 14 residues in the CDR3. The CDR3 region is CSASPDGGNSPLHF. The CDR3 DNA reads TGCAGTGCTAGTCCGGACGGGGGAAATTCACCCCTCCACTTT.

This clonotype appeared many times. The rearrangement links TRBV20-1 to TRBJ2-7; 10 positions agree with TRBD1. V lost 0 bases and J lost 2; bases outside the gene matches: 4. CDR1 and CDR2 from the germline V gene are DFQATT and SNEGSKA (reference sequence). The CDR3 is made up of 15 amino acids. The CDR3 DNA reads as TGCAGTGCTAGAGATCCGACAGGGGGCCCCTACGAGCAGTACTTC. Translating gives CSARDPTGGPYEQYF.

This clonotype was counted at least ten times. CDR3 nucleotides: TGCAGCGCATCGACAGGGGGGAACACTGAAGCTTTCTTT. It yields the protein CSASTGGNTEAFF. The gene calls are TRBV29-1 and TRBJ1-1; 9 nucleotides align to TRBD1. This CDR3 comprises 13 residues. V lost 7 bases and J lost 1; bases outside the gene matches: 4. The germline CDR1 and CDR2 sequences are SQVTM and ANQGSEA.

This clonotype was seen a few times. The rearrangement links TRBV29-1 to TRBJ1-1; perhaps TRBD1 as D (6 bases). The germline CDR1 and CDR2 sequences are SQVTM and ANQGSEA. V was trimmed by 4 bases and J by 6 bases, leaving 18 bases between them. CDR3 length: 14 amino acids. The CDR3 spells CSVGRGEGGSEAFF. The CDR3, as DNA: TGCAGCGTTGGCCGGGGGGAGGGGGGATCTGAAGCTTTCTTT.

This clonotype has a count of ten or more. For the CDR3, the DNA is TGTGCCAGCAGCTCGATGACAGGGTGGGAGTATTTT. This codes for CASSSMTGWEYF. This chain links TRBV7-2 with TRBJ2-3, with 7 bases lining up with TRBD1. V trimming: 4 bases; J trimming: 13 bases; junction bases outside the gene matches: 8. Germline V gives CDR1 SGHTA, CDR2 FQGNSA. The CDR3 contains 12 residues. The full variable domain, completed using reference TRBV7-2 and TRBJ2-3, is GAGVSQSPSNKVTEKGKDVELRCDPISGHTALYWYRQSLGQGLEFLIYFQGNSAPDKSGLPSDRFSAERTGGSVSTLTIQRTQQEDSAVYLCASSSMTGWEYFGPGTRLTVL.

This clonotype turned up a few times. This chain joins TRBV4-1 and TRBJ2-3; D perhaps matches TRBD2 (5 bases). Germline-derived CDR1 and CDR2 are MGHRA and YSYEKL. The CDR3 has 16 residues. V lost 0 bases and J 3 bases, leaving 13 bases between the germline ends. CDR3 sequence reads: CASSQESRRGTDTQYF. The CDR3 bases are TGCGCCAGCAGCCAAGAGTCTCGACGGGGAACAGATACGCAGTATTTT.

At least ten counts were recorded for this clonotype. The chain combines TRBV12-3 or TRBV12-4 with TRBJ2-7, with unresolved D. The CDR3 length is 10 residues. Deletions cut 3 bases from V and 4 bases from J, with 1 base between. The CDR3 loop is CASSFYEQYF. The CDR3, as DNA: TGTGCCAGCAGTTTTTACGAGCAGTACTTC.

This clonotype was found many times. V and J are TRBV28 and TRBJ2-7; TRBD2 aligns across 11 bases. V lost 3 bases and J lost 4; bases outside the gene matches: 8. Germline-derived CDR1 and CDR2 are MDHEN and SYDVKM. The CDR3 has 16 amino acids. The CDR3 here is CASSFGTSGAGYEQYF. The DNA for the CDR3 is TGTGCCAGCAGTTTCGGGACTAGCGGTGCCGGGTACGAGCAGTACTTC.

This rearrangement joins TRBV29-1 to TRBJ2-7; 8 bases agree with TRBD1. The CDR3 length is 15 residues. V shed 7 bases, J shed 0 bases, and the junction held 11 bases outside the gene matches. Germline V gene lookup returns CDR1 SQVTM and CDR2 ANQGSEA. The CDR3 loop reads CSALGQGSDSYEQYF. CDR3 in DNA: TGCAGCGCCTTAGGACAGGGTTCGGACTCCTACGAGCAGTACTTC.

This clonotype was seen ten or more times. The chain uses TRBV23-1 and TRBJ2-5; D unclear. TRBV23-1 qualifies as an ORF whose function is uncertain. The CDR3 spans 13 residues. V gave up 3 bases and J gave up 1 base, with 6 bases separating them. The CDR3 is CASSHCPQETQYF. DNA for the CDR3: TGCGCCAGCAGTCATTGCCCCCAAGAGACCCAGTACTTC.

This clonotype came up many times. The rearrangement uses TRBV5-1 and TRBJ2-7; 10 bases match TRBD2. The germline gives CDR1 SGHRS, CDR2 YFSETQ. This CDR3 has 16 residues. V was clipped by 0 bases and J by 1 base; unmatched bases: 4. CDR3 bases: TGCGCCAGCAGCTTGGATGTAGCGGGGGGATCCTACGAGCAGTACTTC. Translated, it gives CASSLDVAGGSYEQYF.

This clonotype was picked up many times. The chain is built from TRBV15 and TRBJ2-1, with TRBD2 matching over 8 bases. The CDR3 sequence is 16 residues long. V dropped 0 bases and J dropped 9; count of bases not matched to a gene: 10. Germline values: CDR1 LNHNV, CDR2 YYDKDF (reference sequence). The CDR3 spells CATSRDPGLVGGEQFF. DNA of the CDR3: TGTGCCACCAGCAGAGATCCGGGACTAGTAGGGGGTGAGCAGTTCTTC. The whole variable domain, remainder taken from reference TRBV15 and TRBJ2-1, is DAMVIQNPRYQVTQFGKPVTLSCSQTLNHNVMYWYQQKSSQAPKLLFHYYDKDFNNEADTPDNFQSRRPNTSFCFLDIRSPGLGDTAMYLCATSRDPGLVGGEQFFGPGTRLTVL.

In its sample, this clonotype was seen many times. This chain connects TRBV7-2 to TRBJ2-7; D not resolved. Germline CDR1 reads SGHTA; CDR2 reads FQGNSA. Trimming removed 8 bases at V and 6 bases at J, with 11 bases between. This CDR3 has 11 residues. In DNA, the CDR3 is TGTGCCAGCGCCCTAGTAGCCGAGCAGTACTTC. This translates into CASALVAEQYF.

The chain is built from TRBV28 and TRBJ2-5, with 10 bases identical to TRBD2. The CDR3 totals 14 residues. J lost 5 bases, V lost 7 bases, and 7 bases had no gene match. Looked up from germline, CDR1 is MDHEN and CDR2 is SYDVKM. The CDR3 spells CASTSGGAYETQYF. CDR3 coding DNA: TGTGCCAGCACAAGCGGGGGGGCATATGAGACCCAGTACTTC.

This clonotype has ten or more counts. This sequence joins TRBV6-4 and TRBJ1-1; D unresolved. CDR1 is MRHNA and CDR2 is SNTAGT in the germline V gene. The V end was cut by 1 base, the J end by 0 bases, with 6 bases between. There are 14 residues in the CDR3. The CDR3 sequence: CASSDWPLNTEAFF. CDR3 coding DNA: TGTGCCAGCAGTGACTGGCCGCTGAACACTGAAGCTTTCTTT.

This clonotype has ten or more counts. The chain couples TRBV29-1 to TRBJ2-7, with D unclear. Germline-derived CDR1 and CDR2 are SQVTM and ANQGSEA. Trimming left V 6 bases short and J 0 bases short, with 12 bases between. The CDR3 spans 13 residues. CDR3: CSVVDRSSYEQYF. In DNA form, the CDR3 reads TGCAGCGTCGTTGACCGAAGCTCCTACGAGCAGTACTTC.

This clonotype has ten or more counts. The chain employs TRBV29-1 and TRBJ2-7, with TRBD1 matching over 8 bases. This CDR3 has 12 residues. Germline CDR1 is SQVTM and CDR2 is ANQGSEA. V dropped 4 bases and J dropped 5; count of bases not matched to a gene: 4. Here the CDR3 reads CSVVAGGDEQYF. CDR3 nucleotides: TGCAGCGTTGTGGCAGGGGGCGACGAGCAGTACTTC.

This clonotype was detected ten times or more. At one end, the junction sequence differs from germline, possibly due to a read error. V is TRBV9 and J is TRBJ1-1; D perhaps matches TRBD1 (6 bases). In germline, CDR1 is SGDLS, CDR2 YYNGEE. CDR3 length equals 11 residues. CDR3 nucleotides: TGTGCCAGCAGCGTTAACAGGGACCTCTCCTTT. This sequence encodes CASSVNRDLSF.

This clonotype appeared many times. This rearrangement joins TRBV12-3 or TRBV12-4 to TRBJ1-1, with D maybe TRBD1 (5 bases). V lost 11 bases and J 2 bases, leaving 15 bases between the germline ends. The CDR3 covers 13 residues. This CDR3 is CAVLQGRNTEAFF. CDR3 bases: TGTGCCGTACTTCAGGGCAGAAACACTGAAGCTTTCTTT.